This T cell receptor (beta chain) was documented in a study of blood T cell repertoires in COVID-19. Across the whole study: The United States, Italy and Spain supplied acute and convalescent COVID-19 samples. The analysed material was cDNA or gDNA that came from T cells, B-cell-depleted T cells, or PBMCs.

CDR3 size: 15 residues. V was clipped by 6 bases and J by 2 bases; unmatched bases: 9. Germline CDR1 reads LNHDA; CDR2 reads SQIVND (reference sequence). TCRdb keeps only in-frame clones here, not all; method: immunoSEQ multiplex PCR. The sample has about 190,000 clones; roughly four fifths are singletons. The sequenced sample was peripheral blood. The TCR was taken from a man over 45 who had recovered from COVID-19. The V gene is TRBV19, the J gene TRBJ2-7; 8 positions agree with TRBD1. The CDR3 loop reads CASSRTGTGTYEQYF. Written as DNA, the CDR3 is TGTGCCAGTAGCAGAACCGGGACAGGTACCTACGAGCAGTACTTC.